This entry lists 27 T cell receptor beta chains sequenced from one sample in a study of T cell responses to AZD1222 COVID-19 vaccine. Repertoires were generated with immunoSEQ multiplex PCR, while TCRdb's copy carries only in-frame clones and drops some. The table records about 45,000 clones, around 80% of them present only once. Sequencing used peripheral blood, obtained on day 0 of AZD1222 vaccination. These receptors all come from an adult in good health.

This clone is a singleton in its sample. The V and J genes are TRBV6-6 and TRBJ2-7, with D unclear. The length of the CDR3 is 10 residues. Germline CDR1 and CDR2: MNHNY and SVGAGI (reference sequence). V lost 4 bases and J 3 bases, leaving 1 base between the germline ends. CDR3 in amino acids: CASSFYEQYF. The DNA of the CDR3 is TGTGCCAGCAGTTTCTACGAGCAGTACTTC.

The rearrangement joins TRBV25-1 to TRBJ2-3; TRBD2 matches at 7 bases. CDR1 is MGHDK, CDR2 SYGVNS, per germline. The length of the CDR3 is 13 residues. Unmatched junction bases numbered 3, after V lost 9 bases and J lost 0 bases. Here the CDR3 reads CASGRESTDTQYF. The CDR3 DNA reads TGTGCCAGTGGGCGGGAGAGCACAGATACGCAGTATTTT.

The genes are TRBV6-5 and TRBJ2-1; 13 bases match TRBD2. J was trimmed by 5 bases and V by 4 bases; bases with no gene match: 5. This CDR3 has 16 amino acids. Germline-derived CDR1 and CDR2 are MNHEY and SVGAGI. CDR3 in amino acids: CASSSGLAGAHNEQFF. CDR3 DNA sequence: TGTGCCAGCAGTTCCGGACTAGCGGGGGCCCACAATGAGCAGTTCTTC.

V gene TRBV9 combines with J gene TRBJ2-1, with 8 bases that match TRBD1. CDR1 is SGDLS, CDR2 YYNGEE, per germline. The CDR3 spans 18 residues. J gave up 7 bases and V 0 bases, and 15 bases lay outside the gene matches. The CDR3 loop is CASSVAKGVDRAQNEQFF. DNA for the CDR3: TGTGCCAGCAGCGTAGCGAAGGGAGTGGACAGGGCTCAGAATGAGCAGTTCTTC.

This sequence joins TRBV19 and TRBJ2-5; 10 bases line up with TRBD1. CDR1 is LNHDA and CDR2 is SQIVND in the germline V gene (reference sequence). This CDR3 is built from 15 residues. The J segment lost 5 bases and the V segment lost 3 bases, leaving 6 bases of the junction unmatched. In DNA form, the CDR3 reads TGTGCCAGTAGTATTTCGGGACAGGGGTGGGAGACCCAGTACTTC. Its translation: CASSISGQGWETQYF.

V is TRBV3-1 (or the pseudogene TRBV3-2) and J is TRBJ2-5, with 9 bases aligning to TRBD2. The CDR3 covers 16 residues. Trimming removed 6 bases from V and 5 bases from J; junction bases left unmatched: 13. Germline values: CDR1 LGHDT, CDR2 YNNKEL (reference sequence). CDR3 DNA sequence: TGTGCCAGCAGGCTTGCAGCGGGGGGATGGTTGGAGACCCAGTACTTC. Translating gives CASRLAAGGWLETQYF.

This clone was observed once. The chain has TRBV7-8 and TRBJ2-5, with D unresolved. The CDR3 has 17 residues. Germline-derived CDR1 and CDR2 are SGHVS and FQNEAQ. Trimming took 6 bases from V and 4 from J, leaving 24 bases between them. CDR3 DNA: TGTGCCAGCAGAGGGCATGTCCGCGACCCCCGTCCAGAGACCCAGTACTTC. Translation: CASRGHVRDPRPETQYF.

This clone was recorded only once. The junction does not match germline at one end; this may be a read error. The rearrangement uses TRBV30 and TRBJ1-6, with 8 bases identical to TRBD1. The CDR3 totals 15 residues. CDR1 GTSNPN and CDR2 SVGIG come from the germline V gene (reference sequence). The CDR3: CAWSNERSLGQGLGF. The CDR3 DNA sequence: TGTGCCTGGAGTAACGAAAGAAGCTTAGGACAGGGTCTGGGCTTT.

The chain joins TRBV6-5 to TRBJ1-6; D remains ambiguous. Per germline, CDR1 MNHEY and CDR2 SVGAGI. The germline V and J ends were trimmed by 5 bases and 8 bases, with 10 bases remaining between them. This CDR3 is built from 13 residues. CDR3 loop: CASSTPRDSPLHF. The CDR3 nucleotides are TGTGCCAGCAGTACCCCCCGAGATTCACCCCTCCACTTT.

This clone was found once. The rearrangement joins TRBV7-2 to TRBJ2-7, with D possibly being TRBD1 (5 bases). The germline V and J ends were trimmed by 1 base and 6 bases, with 13 bases remaining between them. Germline-derived CDR1 and CDR2 are SGHTA and FQGNSA. CDR3 length: 14 residues. For the CDR3, the DNA is TGTGCCAGCAGCTTAGTAGGGGCAGCGCGCGAGCAGTACTTC. Its protein product is CASSLVGAAREQYF.

The chain recombines TRBV5-4 with TRBJ2-5; D gene uncertain. Trimming cost V 4 bases and J 0 bases, with 4 bases left between them. Per germline, CDR1 SGHNT and CDR2 YYREEE (reference sequence). CDR3 size: 12 residues. Here the CDR3 DNA reads TGTGCCAGCAGCGGGGACCAAGAGACCCAGTACTTC. This codes for CASSGDQETQYF.

This clone was detected only a few times. The chain employs TRBV7-2 and TRBJ1-3; TRBD1 matches at 7 bases. The V and J ends lost 3 bases and 8 bases, in that order; junction bases with no gene match: 4. CDR3 length: 13 residues. Looked up from germline, CDR1 is SGHTA and CDR2 is FQGNSA. The DNA of the CDR3 is TGTGCCAGCAGCTTTACCCAGGGGGACACCATATATTTT. It encodes CASSFTQGDTIYF. Based on the CDR3 plus reference TRBV7-2 and TRBJ1-3, the full variable domain is GAGVSQSPSNKVTEKGKDVELRCDPISGHTALYWYRQSLGQGLEFLIYFQGNSAPDKSGLPSDRFSAERTGGSVSTLTIQRTQQEDSAVYLCASSFTQGDTIYFGEGSWLTVV.

This chain links TRBV29-1 with TRBJ1-3; TRBD1 might be the D (6 bases). The V and J ends lost 7 bases and 2 bases respectively, with 15 bases between them. Germline CDR1 and CDR2: SQVTM and ANQGSEA. The CDR3 is made up of 14 amino acids. CDR3 sequence reads: CSAGGGRPGNTIYF. Here the CDR3 DNA reads TGCAGCGCCGGGGGCGGCCGACCTGGAAACACCATATATTTT.

The chain links TRBV19 to TRBJ1-5; D is unclear. The CDR3 consists of 12 residues. Germline CDR1 and CDR2: LNHDA and SQIVND (reference sequence). The germline V and J ends were trimmed by 7 bases and 9 bases, with 13 bases remaining between them. CDR3 region: CASMGRTGPQHF. In DNA form, the CDR3 reads TGTGCCAGTATGGGCAGGACGGGGCCCCAGCATTTT.

The gene calls are TRBV24-1 and TRBJ2-3, with 13 bases lining up with TRBD2. Losses at the gene ends were 9 bases for V and 0 bases for J; bases not matched to a gene: 5. Germline CDR1 and CDR2: KGHDR and SFDVKD. The CDR3 consists of 16 residues. CDR3 region: CATGTSGASSTDTQYF. DNA of the CDR3: TGTGCCACCGGGACTAGCGGGGCTTCTAGCACAGATACGCAGTATTTT.

The V gene is TRBV12-5, the J gene TRBJ1-2, with a weak D call TRBD1 (5 bases). The CDR3 has 14 amino acids. Trimming removed 1 base at V and 8 bases at J, with 14 bases between. The germline V gene has CDR1 LGHNT and CDR2 FRNRAP. CDR3 nucleotide sequence: TGTGCTAGTGGTTTGGCCCAGGGCTTCCGCGGCTACACCTTC. Its translation is CASGLAQGFRGYTF.

This chain connects TRBV18 to TRBJ1-4; 7 bases line up with TRBD1. The V gene end was trimmed by 1 base and the J gene end by 5 bases; junction bases not matched to a gene: 4. The CDR3 is 15 residues long. Germline V CDR1 and CDR2: KGHSH, LQKENI. Written as DNA, the CDR3 is TGTGCCAGCTCACCACAGGGACAGAGGAATGAAAAACTGTTTTTT. Translated: CASSPQGQRNEKLFF.

The rearrangement links TRBV6-8 to TRBJ2-7; a possible D gene is TRBD1 (6 bases). The CDR3 has 16 residues. V was pared by 6 bases and J by 3 bases, with 21 bases between. Germline V gene data show CDR1 as MNHGY and CDR2 as SAAAGT. This CDR3 reads CASSPLLDRLVYEQYF. DNA of the CDR3: TGTGCCAGCAGCCCCCTTTTAGACAGGCTAGTCTACGAGCAGTACTTC.

CDR3 in DNA: TGTGCCAGCAGCCAAGTAGGGGGCAATGGCTACACCTTC. This sequence encodes CASSQVGGNGYTF. J is TRBJ1-2 and V is TRBV3-1 (or the pseudogene TRBV3-2), with 7 bases matching TRBD1. The CDR3 has 13 amino acids. Germline CDR1 is LGHDT and CDR2 is YNNKEL (reference sequence). V was clipped by 1 base and J by 6 bases; unmatched bases: 2.

This chain uses TRBV12-3 or TRBV12-4 with TRBJ1-1; D remains ambiguous. The CDR3 totals 13 residues. Trimming removed 5 bases from V and 1 base from J, with 8 bases in between. The CDR3 spells CASSVSANTEAFF. The CDR3, as DNA: TGTGCCAGCAGTGTATCAGCGAACACTGAAGCTTTCTTT.

The rearrangement uses TRBV19 and TRBJ2-1; no firm D call. Germline V gene data show CDR1 as LNHDA and CDR2 as SQIVND (reference sequence). The CDR3 totals 15 residues. V was trimmed by 3 bases and J by 0 bases, leaving 9 bases between them. The CDR3 nucleotides are TGTGCCAGTAGTATTTATGTTACCTCCTACAATGAGCAGTTCTTC. Amino acid sequence: CASSIYVTSYNEQFF.

The chain links TRBV19 to TRBJ2-2, with 8 nucleotides matching TRBD2. Germline loops: CDR1 LNHDA, CDR2 SQIVND (reference sequence). Trimming took 5 bases from V and 4 from J; bases not matched to a gene: 6. CDR3 length equals 15 residues. CDR3 residues: CASSRGGAITGELFF. The CDR3 coding sequence is TGTGCCAGTAGTCGGGGGGGGGCTATCACCGGGGAGCTGTTTTTT. Combining the CDR3 with reference TRBV19 and TRBJ2-2 gives the whole variable domain DGGITQSPKYLFRKEGQNVTLSCEQNLNHDAMYWYRQDPGQGLRLIYYSQIVNDFQKGDIAEGYSVSREKKESFPLTVTSAQKNPTAFYLCASSRGGAITGELFFGEGSRLTVL.

This clone has only one observation. The chain has TRBV7-3 and TRBJ2-2; no firm D call. V lost 3 bases, J lost 2 bases, and 7 bases lay in between. Germline V gene data show CDR1 as SGHTA and CDR2 as FQGTGA. This CDR3 has 14 amino acids. The chain's CDR3 is CASSFQQNTGELFF. Written as DNA, the CDR3 is TGTGCCAGCAGCTTTCAGCAAAACACCGGGGAGCTGTTTTTT.

This sequence joins TRBV10-2 and TRBJ2-7; 10 positions match TRBD1. The CDR3 extends over 14 amino acids. The V and J ends lost 8 bases and 2 bases, in that order; junction bases with no gene match: 6. CDR1 and CDR2 (germline): WSHSY, SAAADI. CDR3 DNA: TGCGCCAGCTCCGACAGGGGGCCCCCCTACGAGCAGTACTTC. Protein: CASSDRGPPYEQYF.

The chain recombines TRBV10-2 with TRBJ1-5; no clear D gene. This CDR3 has 16 amino acids. CDR1 and CDR2 (germline): WSHSY, SAAADI. V was cut by 7 bases and J by 7 bases, with 23 bases left in between. CDR3 DNA sequence: TGCGCCAGCATCCTAACGACCCGGACTGACTGGCAGCCCCAGCATTTT. Translation gives CASILTTRTDWQPQHF.

The V call is TRBV12-3 or TRBV12-4, the J call TRBJ1-6, with D hard to call. The CDR3 is made up of 12 amino acids. Between the trimmed V and J ends, which lost 1 base and 5 bases, there was a span of 0 bases. This chain's CDR3 is CASSLDNSPLHF. The CDR3, as DNA: TGTGCCAGCAGTTTAGATAATTCACCCCTCCACTTT.

The rearrangement joins TRBV7-9 to TRBJ2-2; D is ambiguous. The germline V and J ends were trimmed by 5 bases and 7 bases, with 11 bases remaining between them. The CDR3 runs 13 residues. Germline-derived CDR1 and CDR2 are SEHNR and FQNEAQ (reference sequence). CDR3 sequence: CASSPRNRGELFF. For the CDR3, the DNA is TGTGCCAGCAGCCCCCGGAATCGCGGGGAGCTGTTTTTT.